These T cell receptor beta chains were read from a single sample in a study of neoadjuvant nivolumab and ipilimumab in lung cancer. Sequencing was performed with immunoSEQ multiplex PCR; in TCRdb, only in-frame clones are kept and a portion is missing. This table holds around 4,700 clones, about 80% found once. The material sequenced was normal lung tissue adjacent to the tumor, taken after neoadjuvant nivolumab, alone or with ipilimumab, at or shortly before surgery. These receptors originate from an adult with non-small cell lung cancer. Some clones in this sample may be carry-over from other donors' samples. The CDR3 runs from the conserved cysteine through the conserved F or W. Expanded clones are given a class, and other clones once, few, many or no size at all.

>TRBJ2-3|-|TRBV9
CASSGGTSGLTDTQYF
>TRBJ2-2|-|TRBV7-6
CASSALNTGELFF
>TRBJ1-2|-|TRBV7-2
CASSSGQGARGYTF
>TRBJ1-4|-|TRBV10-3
CAISEDTYEKLFF
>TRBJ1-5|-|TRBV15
CATPRTVGNQPQHF
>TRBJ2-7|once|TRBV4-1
CASSPAKFYEQYF
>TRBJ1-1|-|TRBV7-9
CASSSARGNTEAFF
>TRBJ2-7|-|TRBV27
CASSDGYEQYF
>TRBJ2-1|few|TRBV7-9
CASSSPQRTQGNEQFF
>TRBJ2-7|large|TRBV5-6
CASSLRVAGGESYEQYF
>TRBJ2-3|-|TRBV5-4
CASSLDRAGGSTDTQYF
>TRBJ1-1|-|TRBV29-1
CSVEDSGAGNTEAFF
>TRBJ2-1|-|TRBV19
CATAGVEANAYNEQFF
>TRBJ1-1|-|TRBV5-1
CASSRPRQGGTEAFF
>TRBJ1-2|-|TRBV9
CASSVDGRVFAGYTF
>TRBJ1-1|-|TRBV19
CASKYSMTEAFF
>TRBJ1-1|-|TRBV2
CASSEQRANTEAFF
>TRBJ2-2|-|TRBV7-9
CASSFAGQSGELFF
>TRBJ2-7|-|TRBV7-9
CASSETAVAYEQYF
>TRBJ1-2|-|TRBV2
CASKDRGILGYTF
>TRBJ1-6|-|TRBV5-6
CASSNPHWGDSPLHF
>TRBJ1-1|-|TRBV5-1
CASSLGVRGTEAFF
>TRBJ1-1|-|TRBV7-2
CASSRDITGTEAFF
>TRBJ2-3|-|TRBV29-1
CSVRTAADTQYF
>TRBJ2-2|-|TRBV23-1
CASTTRGPNTGELFF
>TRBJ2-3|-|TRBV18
CASSPRGGDTQYF
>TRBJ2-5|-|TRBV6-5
CASIDGGGSETQYF
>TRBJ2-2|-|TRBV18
CASSPREIQNTGELFF
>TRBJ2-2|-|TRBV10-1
CASSEWAGNTGELFF
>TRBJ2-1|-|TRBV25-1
CASSELGTMGNEQFF
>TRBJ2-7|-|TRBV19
CASSPTSGEYEQYF
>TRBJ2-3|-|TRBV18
CASSLTQLDTQYF
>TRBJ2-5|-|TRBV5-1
CASSPPGETQYF
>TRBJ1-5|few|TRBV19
CASQLLQGKGQPQHF
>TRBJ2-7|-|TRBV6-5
CASRRQSNEQYF
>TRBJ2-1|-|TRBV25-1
CASPPVFSGTNSYNEQFF
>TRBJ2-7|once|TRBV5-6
CASSQGGGFDYEQYF
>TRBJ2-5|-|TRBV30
CAWSVPRKTQYF
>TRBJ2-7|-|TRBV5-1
CASSSQSWGGNSYEQYF
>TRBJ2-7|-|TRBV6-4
CASSAEPGSAYEQYF
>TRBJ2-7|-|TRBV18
CASSPGASGIYEQYF
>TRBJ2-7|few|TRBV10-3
CATGAGGGSYEQYF
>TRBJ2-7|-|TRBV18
CASSPPPQRGAYEQYF
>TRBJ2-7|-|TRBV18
CASSPPTGPYEQYF
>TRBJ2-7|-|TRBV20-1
CSAASAYEQYF
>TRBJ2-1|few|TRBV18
CASSLQSGQGRNEQFF
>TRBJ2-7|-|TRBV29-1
CSVEGQAYEQYF
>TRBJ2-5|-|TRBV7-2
CASSSDRGETQYF
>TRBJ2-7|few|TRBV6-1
CASSGTSGYEQYF
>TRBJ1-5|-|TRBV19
CASSIGVSQPQHF
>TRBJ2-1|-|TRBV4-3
CASSPARSSYNEQFF
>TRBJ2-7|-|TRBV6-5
CASSPGTGNYEQYF
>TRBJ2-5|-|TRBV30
CAWSVLWQETQYF
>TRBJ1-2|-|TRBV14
CASSQDTDRTNYGYTF